The next 4 T cell receptor beta chains were all read from a single sample in a study of monozygotic twins with cystic fibrosis. TCRdb's copy holds only in-frame clones and misses some; the assay was immunoSEQ multiplex PCR. The sample carries about 36,000 clones, 75% to 90% recorded once. Source material: blood. These receptors all come from a girl aged 2 to 10 with cystic fibrosis.

This clone occurred once. This chain connects TRBV6-5 to TRBJ1-2; D may be TRBD1 (5 bases). Trimming took off 0 bases at V and 8 bases at J, with 16 bases between the two ends. This CDR3 comprises 15 residues. Germline loops: CDR1 MNHEY, CDR2 SVGAGI. The CDR3 bases are TGTGCCAGCAGTTACTCGCTGCAGGGACGGTTCGGCTACACCTTC. It translates to CASSYSLQGRFGYTF.

This rearrangement joins TRBV5-1 to TRBJ2-5, with D possibly matching TRBD2 (5 bases). V lost 4 bases and J lost 2, with 15 bases in between. Per germline, CDR1 SGHRS and CDR2 YFSETQ. The CDR3 totals 15 residues. CDR3 residues: CASSPLSGPQETQYF. CDR3 DNA sequence: TGCGCCAGCAGCCCCCTAAGCGGACCTCAAGAGACCCAGTACTTC.

This chain links TRBV18 with TRBJ1-6; 7 bases align to TRBD1. Germline CDR1 reads KGHSH; CDR2 reads LQKENI. Trimming took 3 bases from V and 16 from J; bases not matched to a gene: 9. The CDR3 spans 13 residues. This CDR3 reads CASSPTPTGPLHF. CDR3 nucleotides: TGTGCCAGCTCACCGACCCCGACAGGGCCGCTCCACTTT.

This clone has just one count. The rearrangement links TRBV6-6 to TRBJ2-7; D is tentatively TRBD1 or TRBD2 (5 bases each). Per germline, CDR1 MNHNY and CDR2 SVGAGI (reference sequence). V gave up 7 bases and J gave up 4 bases, with 20 bases separating them. CDR3 size: 15 residues. The CDR3 nucleotides read TGTGCCAGCACCGACCCCGGGACGGCTCGATACGAGCAGTACTTC. This gives the protein CASTDPGTARYEQYF.